The clone carrying this TCR beta chain has only a few counts. TCRdb passed the RT-PCR reads through MiXCR, listing each CDR3 protein once. Of about 200,000 distinct CDR3 sequences listed, 35% to 45% are singletons. The sample is drawn from a study of patients and donors after allogeneic stem cell transplantation. The germline V and J ends were trimmed by 6 bases and 3 bases, with 12 bases remaining between them. Germline CDR1 MNHEY, CDR2 SMNVEV (reference sequence). The CDR3 extends over 14 amino acids. The rearrangement joins TRBV27 to TRBJ1-5; no clear D gene. The sequenced sample was blood, either unsorted or a sorted T cell fraction (not recorded which). This TCR came from a human donor who was either an allogeneic HSCT recipient or a stem cell or donor lymphocyte infusion donor (not recorded which). It is not recorded whose cells these are; they may come from a transplant donor. For the CDR3, the DNA is TGTGCCAGCAGCCAACATGGCCACAATCAGCCCCAGCATTTT. It yields the protein CASSQHGHNQPQHF.